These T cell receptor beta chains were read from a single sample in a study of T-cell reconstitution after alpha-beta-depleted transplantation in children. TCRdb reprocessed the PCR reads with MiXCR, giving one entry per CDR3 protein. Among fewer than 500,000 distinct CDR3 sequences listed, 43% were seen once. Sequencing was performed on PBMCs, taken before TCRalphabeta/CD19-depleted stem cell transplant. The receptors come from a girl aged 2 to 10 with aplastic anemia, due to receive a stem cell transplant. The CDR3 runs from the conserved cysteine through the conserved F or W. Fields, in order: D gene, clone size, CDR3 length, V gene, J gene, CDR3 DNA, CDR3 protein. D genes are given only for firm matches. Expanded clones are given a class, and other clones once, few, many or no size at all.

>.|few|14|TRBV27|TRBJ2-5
TGTGCCAGCAGTTTATACGGGGTCCAAGAGACCCAGTACTTC
CASSLYGVQETQYF
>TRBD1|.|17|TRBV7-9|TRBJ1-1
TGTGCCAGCAGCTTAGCAGGGGGCCGCCTTGTAGGGACTGAAGCTTTCTTT
CASSLAGGRLVGTEAFF
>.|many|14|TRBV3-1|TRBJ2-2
TGTGCCAGCAGCCAACATGAAACTACCGGGGAGCTGTTTTTT
CASSQHETTGELFF
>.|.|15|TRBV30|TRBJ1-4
TGTGCCTGGAGTGTACCGAGACTCTTGAATGAAAAACTGTTTTTT
CAWSVPRLLNEKLFF
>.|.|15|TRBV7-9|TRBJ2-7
TGTGCCAGCAGCTTAGGTCCCTCCAGGTACTACGAGCAGTACTTC
CASSLGPSRYYEQYF
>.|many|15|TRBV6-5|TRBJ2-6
TGTGCCAGCAGTTACGTGAACTCTGGGGCCAACGTCCTGACTTTC
CASSYVNSGANVLTF
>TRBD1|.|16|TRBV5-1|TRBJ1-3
TGCGCCAGCAGCCCCGGGACAGCATTCTCTGGAAACACCATATATTTT
CASSPGTAFSGNTIYF
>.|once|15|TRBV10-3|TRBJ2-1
TGTGCCATCAGTGAGGGCGGAAGCTCCTACAATGAGCAGTTCTTC
CAISEGGSSYNEQFF
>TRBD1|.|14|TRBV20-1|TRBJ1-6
TGCAGTGCTAGAGATAGTTGGACAGGGTATGATCTCCACTTT
CSARDSWTGYDLHF
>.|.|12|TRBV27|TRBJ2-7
TGTGCCAGCAGTCCCAACGTTTACGAGCAGTACTTC
CASSPNVYEQYF
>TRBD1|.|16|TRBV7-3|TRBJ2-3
TGTGCCAGCAGCCCTCAGGACAGGGTTGGTTCAGATACGCAGTATTTT
CASSPQDRVGSDTQYF
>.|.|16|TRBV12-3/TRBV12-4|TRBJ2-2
TGTGCCAGCAGTTTCGAAACGGGGGCGAACACCGGGGAGCTGTTTTTT
CASSFETGANTGELFF
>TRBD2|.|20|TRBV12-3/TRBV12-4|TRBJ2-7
TGTGCCAGCAGTCAACCTTACGGGACTAGCGGGGCCTTAATCTCCTACGAGCAGTACTTC
CASSQPYGTSGALISYEQYF
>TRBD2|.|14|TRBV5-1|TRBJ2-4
TGCGCCAGCAGCCAGTCTGGGGGGGAGGACATTCAGTACTTC
CASSQSGGEDIQYF
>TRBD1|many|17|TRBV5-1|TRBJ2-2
TGCGCCAGCAGCGCATATTCGACAGGGATTAACACCGGGGAGCTGTTTTTT
CASSAYSTGINTGELFF
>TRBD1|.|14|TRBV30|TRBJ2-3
TGTGCCTGGACCCCCGGGACAGGGACAGATACGCAGTATTTT
CAWTPGTGTDTQYF
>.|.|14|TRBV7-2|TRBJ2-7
TGTGCCAGCAGCTGGTCAGGGGCCTCCTACGAGCAGTACTTC
CASSWSGASYEQYF
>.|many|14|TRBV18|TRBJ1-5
TGTGCCAGCTCACCACGGAAGGACAATCAGCCCCAGCATTTT
CASSPRKDNQPQHF
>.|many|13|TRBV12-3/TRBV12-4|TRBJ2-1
TGTGCCAGTGCCCGAAATGCCCGGCATGAGCAGTTCTTC
CASARNARHEQFF
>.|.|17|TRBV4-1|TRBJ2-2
TGCGCCAGCAGCCAATCGGGGCTAGCTAGTCGGCCCGGGGAGCTGTTTTTT
CASSQSGLASRPGELFF
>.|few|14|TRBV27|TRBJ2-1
TGTGCCAGCAAGGAAGCTGCCGACCAAAATGAGCAGTTCTTC
CASKEAADQNEQFF
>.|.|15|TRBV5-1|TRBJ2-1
TGCGCCAGCAGCTTGGGGGGAAGGGAAATTGATGAGCAGTTCTTC
CASSLGGREIDEQFF
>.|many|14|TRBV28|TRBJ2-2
TGTGCCAGCAGTTTCGCCCGGTCTAGCCGGGAGCTGTTTTTT
CASSFARSSRELFF
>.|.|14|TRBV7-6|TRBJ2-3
TGTGCCAGCAGTTCCAACACCTACACAGATACGCAGTATTTT
CASSSNTYTDTQYF
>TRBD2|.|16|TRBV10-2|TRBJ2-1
TGCGCCAGGAGCCGGTTAGCGGGAGTCTACAATGTCGTGCAGTTCTTC
CARSRLAGVYNVVQFF
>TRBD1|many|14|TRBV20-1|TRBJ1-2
TGCAGTGCTAGAAATACAGGGGCCCTTTATGGCTACACCTTC
CSARNTGALYGYTF
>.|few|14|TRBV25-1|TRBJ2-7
TGTGCCAGCAGTGTCGACCCAATCGTATCCGAGCAGTACTTC
CASSVDPIVSEQYF
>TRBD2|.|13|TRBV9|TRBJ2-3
TGTGCCAGCTCGCGGGGGGACACAGATACGCAGTATTTT
CASSRGDTDTQYF
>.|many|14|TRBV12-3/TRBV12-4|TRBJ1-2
TGTGCCAGCAGTTTATTAATGGGTAGCTATGGCTACACCTTC
CASSLLMGSYGYTF
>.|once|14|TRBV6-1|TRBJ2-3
TGTGCCAGCAGCCCCCTAGGACTCCCAGATACGCAGTATTTT
CASSPLGLPDTQYF
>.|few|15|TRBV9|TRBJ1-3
TGTGCCAGCAGCCCCCAGTCCAGCTCTGGAAACACCATATATTTT
CASSPQSSSGNTIYF
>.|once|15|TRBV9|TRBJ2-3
TGTGCCAGCAGCGGCGGGATTCCTGGCACAGATACGCAGTATTTT
CASSGGIPGTDTQYF
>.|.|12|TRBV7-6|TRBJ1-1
TGTGCCAGCAGCTTGGTTGGGCGTGAAGCTTTCTTT
CASSLVGREAFF
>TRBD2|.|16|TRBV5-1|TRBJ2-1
TGCGCCAGCAGCTCCCCGGGACTAGCTTCCTACAATGAGCAGTTCTTC
CASSSPGLASYNEQFF
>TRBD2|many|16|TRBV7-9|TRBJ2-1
TGTGCCAGCAGCTTAGCCCGACTAGCGGAGTACAATGAGCAGTTCTTC
CASSLARLAEYNEQFF
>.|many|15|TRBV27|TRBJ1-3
TGTGCCAGCAGTTTAGAGGGTAGTCTCGGAAACACCATATATTTT
CASSLEGSLGNTIYF
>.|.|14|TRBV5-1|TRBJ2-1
TGCGCCAGCAGCTTGGAGGGCGTACGGGATGAGCAGTTCTTC
CASSLEGVRDEQFF
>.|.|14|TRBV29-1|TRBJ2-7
TGCAGCGTTGACCCCTCCGGGACAATCAACGAGCAGTACTTC
CSVDPSGTINEQYF
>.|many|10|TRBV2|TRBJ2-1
TGTGCCAGCAGTGGGCGTAAGGCCTTCTTC
CASSGRKAFF
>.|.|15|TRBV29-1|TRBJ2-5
TGCAGCGCGACACGGGTCGGCAGGGACCAAGAGACCCAGTACTTC
CSATRVGRDQETQYF
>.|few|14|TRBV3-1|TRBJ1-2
TGTGCCAGCAGCCAAGATGTCCCATCTTATGGCTACACCTTC
CASSQDVPSYGYTF
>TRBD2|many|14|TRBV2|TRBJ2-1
TGTGCCAGCTCGGGGCTAGCGGTCTACAATGAGCAGTTCTTC
CASSGLAVYNEQFF
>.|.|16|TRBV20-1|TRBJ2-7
TGCAGTGCTAGAGACGGAAGCGGGCCAAGCTCCTACGAGCAGTACTTC
CSARDGSGPSSYEQYF
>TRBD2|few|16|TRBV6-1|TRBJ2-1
TGTGCCAGCAGCTCCCTAGCGGGAGGCCCTCTCAATGAGCAGTTCTTC
CASSSLAGGPLNEQFF
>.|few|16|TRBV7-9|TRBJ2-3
TGTGCCAGCAGCTCCTACTCAAGTGTACTGAAAGATACGCAGTATTTT
CASSSYSSVLKDTQYF
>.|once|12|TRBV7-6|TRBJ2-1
TGTGCCAGCAGCTTGTATAACAATGAGCAGTTCTTC
CASSLYNNEQFF
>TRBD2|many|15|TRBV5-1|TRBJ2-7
TGCGCCAGCAGCTTGGGCGGGAGCGGAATCTACGAGCAGTACTTC
CASSLGGSGIYEQYF
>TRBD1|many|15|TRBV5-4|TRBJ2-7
TGTGCCAGCAGCTTGGGGGGACAGGGGGCCTACGAGCAGTACTTC
CASSLGGQGAYEQYF
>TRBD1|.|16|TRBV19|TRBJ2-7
TGTGCCAGTAGTTACCTGGGACAGGGGGCGGGCAACGAGCAGTACTTC
CASSYLGQGAGNEQYF
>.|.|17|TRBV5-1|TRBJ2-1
TGCGCCAGCAGTTTTGCCGGACTGCCGGACTCGGCCCATGAGCAGTTCTTC
CASSFAGLPDSAHEQFF
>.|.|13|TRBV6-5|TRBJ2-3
TGTGCCAGCAGTTACTTGGGACTTTCAACGCAGTATTTT
CASSYLGLSTQYF
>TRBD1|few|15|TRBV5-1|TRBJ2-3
TGCGCCAGCAGCTGGAACAGGGGACCCACAGATACGCAGTATTTT
CASSWNRGPTDTQYF